Listed here are 16 T cell receptor beta chains from one sample, sequenced in a study of shared clonotypes between healthy human individuals. TCRdb's copy holds only in-frame clones and misses some; the assay was immunoSEQ multiplex PCR. The sample contains roughly 1.5 million clones, 95% to 99% of which appear only once. What was sequenced was naive CD4+ T cells sorted from blood. Subset specified: CD45RA+ positively selected. These receptors were collected from a man aged 30 to 39 in good health.

V gene TRBV28 combines with J gene TRBJ2-3; a possible D gene is TRBD1 (5 bases). Trimming removed 2 bases at V and 6 bases at J, with 12 bases between. This CDR3 is 14 amino acids long. Germline values: CDR1 MDHEN, CDR2 SYDVKM. The CDR3 loop reads CASSLGSGRDTQYF. CDR3 sequence (DNA): TGTGCCAGCAGTTTAGGTTCAGGGCGGGATACGCAGTATTTT.

This chain connects TRBV5-1 to TRBJ2-7; 9 positions agree with TRBD2. J lost 5 bases, V lost 1 base, and 4 bases had no gene match. Looked up from germline, CDR1 is SGHRS and CDR2 is YFSETQ. This CDR3 has 14 amino acids. CDR3 loop: CASSLRAGGHEQYF. CDR3 bases: TGCGCCAGCAGCTTGCGAGCGGGAGGTCACGAGCAGTACTTC.

The rearrangement links TRBV5-4 to TRBJ2-7, with D hard to call. This CDR3 is 14 amino acids long. CDR1 and CDR2 (germline): SGHNT, YYREEE (reference sequence). V lost 1 base to trimming and J lost 5 bases, with 13 bases between them. CDR3 sequence reads: CASSLTGRQDEQYF. The CDR3 bases are TGTGCCAGCAGCTTGACCGGAAGGCAGGACGAGCAGTACTTC.

V is TRBV7-2 and J is TRBJ1-1, with D perhaps matching TRBD1 (5 bases). The CDR3 loop spans 16 amino acids. Trimming cost V 4 bases and J 3 bases, with 18 bases left between them. Germline CDR1 reads SGHTA; CDR2 reads FQGNSA. This CDR3 reads CASSSRSGTTYTEAFF. In nucleotides, the CDR3 is TGTGCCAGCAGCTCAAGATCCGGGACGACTTACACTGAAGCTTTCTTT.

The J gene is TRBJ2-1, the V gene TRBV4-3; no clear D gene. This CDR3 comprises 16 residues. Deletions cut 1 base from V and 4 bases from J, with 14 bases between. CDR1 is LGHNA, CDR2 YSLEER, per germline. CDR3 in amino acids: CASSQGLHARYNEQFF. The CDR3, as DNA: TGCGCCAGCAGCCAAGGGTTGCACGCCAGATACAATGAGCAGTTCTTC.

Worth noting for this clone: Different DNA sequences within this sample yield the same CDR3. V is TRBV18 and J is TRBJ2-1; D possibly matches TRBD1 or TRBD2 (5 bases each). With 2 bases removed from V and 0 bases from J, the gap between germline ends came to 8 bases. Germline V gene sequence: CDR1 KGHSH, CDR2 LQKENI. The CDR3 is made up of 15 amino acids. The CDR3 DNA is TGTGCCAGCTCACCAACTAGGGGCTCCTACAATGAGCAGTTCTTC. This encodes CASSPTRGSYNEQFF.

The CDR3 bases are TGTGCCAGCAGCACCGGACTAGCGGGAGGACCCAGCTCCTACAATGAGCAGTTCTTC. This codes for CASSTGLAGGPSSYNEQFF. The J gene is TRBJ2-1, the V gene TRBV7-9, with 14 bases matching TRBD2. The CDR3 sequence is 19 residues long. Germline V lookup: CDR1 SEHNR, CDR2 FQNEAQ (reference sequence). The junction had 9 bases not matched to a gene; V was cut back by 5 bases and J by 0 bases.

The chain has TRBV28 and TRBJ2-5; 9 bases line up with TRBD1. CDR1 is MDHEN and CDR2 is SYDVKM in the germline V gene. Losses at the gene ends were 3 bases for V and 5 bases for J; bases not matched to a gene: 4. CDR3 size: 14 residues. The chain's CDR3 is CASSLGDRVETQYF. In nucleotides, the CDR3 is TGTGCCAGCAGTTTGGGGGACAGGGTTGAGACCCAGTACTTC.

The chain uses TRBV7-2 and TRBJ2-3, with 14 nucleotides matching TRBD2. The germline gives CDR1 SGHTA, CDR2 FQGNSA. The CDR3 runs 16 residues. The trim removed 5 bases at V and 1 base at J, leaving 2 bases unmatched. The CDR3 spells CASSLTSGRGTDTQYF. For the CDR3, the DNA is TGTGCCAGCAGCCTGACTAGCGGGAGGGGCACAGATACGCAGTATTTT.

V usage is TRBV18 and J usage is TRBJ2-1; no clear D. The CDR3 is made up of 11 amino acids. Germline lookup yields CDR1 KGHSH and CDR2 LQKENI. Trimming removed 3 bases from V and 9 bases from J, with 6 bases in between. This CDR3 reads CASSPTTEQFF. The CDR3 DNA sequence: TGTGCCAGCTCACCGACAACTGAGCAGTTCTTC. The entire variable domain, with the rest obtained from reference TRBV18 and TRBJ2-1, is as follows: NAGVMQNPRHLVRRRGQEARLRCSPMKGHSHVYWYRQLPEEGLKFMVYLQKENIIDESGMPKERFSAEFPKEGPSILRIQQVVRGDSAAYFCASSPTTEQFFGPGTRLTVL.

This clone was observed once. The chain is built from TRBV14 and TRBJ2-7; D not certain. Trimming pared 1 base from V and 6 bases from J, leaving 10 bases between. Germline assignment: CDR1 SGHDN and CDR2 FVKESK. The CDR3 contains 13 residues. The CDR3 sequence: CASSQAIRSEQYF. The CDR3 DNA reads TGTGCCAGCAGCCAAGCCATACGATCCGAGCAGTACTTC.

The rearrangement joins TRBV7-8 to TRBJ2-3; perhaps TRBD1 as D (6 bases). Germline CDR1 is SGHVS and CDR2 is FQNEAQ. This CDR3 has 14 residues. The germline V and J ends were trimmed by 8 bases and 0 bases, with 12 bases remaining between them. CDR3 in amino acids: CASQGTLSTDTQYF. DNA for the CDR3: TGTGCCAGCCAGGGGACACTTAGCACAGATACGCAGTATTTT.

The chain joins TRBV7-9 to TRBJ2-5; the D gene is possibly TRBD2 (5 bases). V lost 1 base, J lost 5 bases, and 11 bases lay in between. CDR3 length: 14 amino acids. Germline CDR1 is SEHNR and CDR2 is FQNEAQ (reference sequence). The DNA for the CDR3 is TGTGCCAGCAGCTTAGATGCGGGCGGTGAGACCCAGTACTTC. Its protein is CASSLDAGGETQYF.

V usage is TRBV7-3 and J usage is TRBJ2-6; a possible D gene is TRBD1 (5 bases). Germline lookup yields CDR1 SGHTA and CDR2 FQGTGA. The CDR3 consists of 16 residues. Trimming removed 3 bases at V and 4 bases at J, with 13 bases between. CDR3 in amino acids: CASSFVGAAGANVLTF. In DNA, the CDR3 is TGTGCCAGCAGCTTCGTTGGGGCGGCCGGGGCCAACGTCCTGACTTTC.

This chain uses TRBV5-1 with TRBJ2-5; D unclear. Germline V gene sequence: CDR1 SGHRS, CDR2 YFSETQ. The ends were cut back, 0 bases at V and 2 bases at J, with 8 bases in the middle. This CDR3 has 14 amino acids. The CDR3 loop reads CASSLVAQQETQYF. CDR3 sequence (DNA): TGCGCCAGCAGCTTGGTGGCGCAGCAAGAGACCCAGTACTTC.

On this clone itself: In the same sample, other DNA sequences code for this CDR3. The CDR3 coding sequence is TGTGCCAGCTCACCACGAAGGAATAGCAATCAGCCCCAGCATTTT. Protein: CASSPRRNSNQPQHF. The V gene is TRBV18, the J gene TRBJ1-5; D ambiguous. This CDR3 has 15 amino acids. V gave up 1 base and J gave up 0 bases, with 7 bases separating them. The germline V gene encodes CDR1 KGHSH and CDR2 LQKENI.